These T cell receptor beta chains were read from a single sample in a study of blood T cell repertoires in COVID-19. The table came from immunoSEQ multiplex PCR; TCRdb's copy has only in-frame clones and leaves some out. This sample has about 330,000 clones, with approximately 85% found just once. What was sequenced was peripheral blood. These receptors originate from a human donor in a cohort sampled during active COVID-19. Both conserved end residues are part of each CDR3. A D gene is named only where the DNA matches it firmly. Some rows have no size entry. The others give once, few or many, or a class for an expanded clone.

j_call,v_call,d_call,clone_size,cdr3_aa,cdr3_nt
TRBJ2-1,TRBV18,TRBD2,once,CASSPKSSGVNEQFF,TGTGCCAGCTCACCAAAGAGTAGCGGGGTCAATGAGCAGTTCTTC
TRBJ2-3,TRBV6-5,.,.,CASRYTGFADTQYF,TGTGCCAGCAGGTACACAGGGTTTGCAGATACGCAGTATTTT
TRBJ2-4,TRBV29-1,TRBD2,many,CSGATGGKNIQYF,TGCAGCGGGGCGACGGGGGGGAAAAACATTCAGTACTTC
TRBJ1-6,TRBV7-9,TRBD1,once,CASSRTSGDRGFNSPLHF,TGTGCCAGCAGCCGAACGTCGGGGGACAGGGGATTTAATTCACCCCTCCACTTT
TRBJ2-7,TRBV7-6,TRBD2,.,CASSPQAGALTYEQYF,TGTGCCAGCAGCCCTCAAGCGGGGGCACTCACCTACGAGCAGTACTTC
TRBJ1-5,TRBV9,.,.,CASSPTGSNQPQHF,TGTGCCAGCAGCCCCACGGGGAGCAATCAGCCCCAGCATTTT
TRBJ1-1,TRBV6-5,.,.,CASSYLGLAENTEAFF,TGTGCCAGCAGTTACTTGGGACTCGCCGAGAACACTGAAGCTTTCTTT
TRBJ2-5,TRBV2,.,.,CASSVDRRQETQYF,TGTGCCAGCAGTGTCGACAGGCGTCAAGAGACCCAGTACTTC
TRBJ1-5,TRBV5-6,.,once,CASSQDSNQPQHF,TGTGCCAGCAGCCAGGATAGCAATCAGCCCCAGCATTTT
TRBJ1-5,TRBV6-1,.,.,CASSERGTQPQHF,TGTGCCAGCAGTGAACGGGGGACCCAGCCCCAGCATTTT
TRBJ1-2,TRBV3-1/TRBV3-2,TRBD1,.,CASSPRGTGRGDYGYTF,TGTGCCAGCAGCCCACGGGGGACAGGGAGGGGAGACTATGGCTACACCTTC
TRBJ2-7,TRBV30,.,.,CAWSVGQGGYEQYF,TGTGCCTGGAGTGTCGGTCAGGGGGGCTACGAGCAGTACTTC
TRBJ2-7,TRBV5-1,TRBD1,.,CASKWGTGDHEQYF,TGCGCCAGCAAATGGGGGACAGGGGACCACGAGCAGTACTTC
TRBJ1-2,TRBV2,.,once,CASTPTTGIPSGYTF,TGTGCCAGCACCCCTACTACAGGGATCCCCTCTGGCTACACCTTC
TRBJ2-3,TRBV19,TRBD2,.,CASSMLAGGFGRTDTQYF,TGTGCCAGTAGTATGCTAGCGGGGGGCTTTGGGCGCACAGATACGCAGTATTTT
TRBJ2-7,TRBV12-5,.,.,CASGLDGLNEQYF,TGTGCTAGTGGTTTGGACGGGTTGAACGAGCAGTACTTC
TRBJ2-3,TRBV7-9,TRBD1,.,CASSLERDRVTDTQYF,TGTGCCAGCAGCTTAGAACGTGACAGGGTTACAGATACGCAGTATTTT
TRBJ2-3,TRBV9,.,.,CASSVNRATDTQYF,TGTGCCAGCAGCGTCAATAGAGCTACAGATACGCAGTATTTT
TRBJ2-7,TRBV10-3,.,.,CAISESKQGYEQYF,TGTGCCATCAGTGAGTCGAAGCAGGGGTACGAGCAGTACTTC
TRBJ1-1,TRBV5-1,.,.,CASSLEGGPEAFF,TGCGCCAGCAGCTTGGAGGGAGGGCCTGAAGCTTTCTTT
TRBJ1-2,TRBV6-5,TRBD1,.,CASSYSTGVSYGYTF,TGTGCCAGCAGTTACTCGACAGGGGTTTCATATGGCTACACCTTC
TRBJ2-7,TRBV2,.,.,CASSSGAVEQYF,TGTGCCAGCAGTTCAGGGGCCGTGGAGCAGTACTTC
TRBJ1-6,TRBV7-3,TRBD1,.,CASSHGQGLNSPLHF,TGTGCCAGCAGCCATGGACAGGGGTTGAATTCACCCCTCCACTTT